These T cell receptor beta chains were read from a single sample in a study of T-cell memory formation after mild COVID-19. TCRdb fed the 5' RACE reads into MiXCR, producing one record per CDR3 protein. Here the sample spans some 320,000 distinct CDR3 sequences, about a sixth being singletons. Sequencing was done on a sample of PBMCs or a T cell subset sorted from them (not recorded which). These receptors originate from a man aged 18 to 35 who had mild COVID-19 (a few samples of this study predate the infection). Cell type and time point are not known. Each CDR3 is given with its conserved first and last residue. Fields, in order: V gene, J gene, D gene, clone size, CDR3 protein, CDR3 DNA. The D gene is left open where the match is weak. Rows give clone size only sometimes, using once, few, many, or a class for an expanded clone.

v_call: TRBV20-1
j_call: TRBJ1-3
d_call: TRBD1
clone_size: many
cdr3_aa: CSAGQASGNTIYF
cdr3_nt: TGCAGTGCAGGACAGGCATCTGGAAACACCATATATTTT

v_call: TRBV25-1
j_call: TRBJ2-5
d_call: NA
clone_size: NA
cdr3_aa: CASTGALETQYF
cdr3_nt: TGTGCCAGCACAGGAGCCTTGGAGACCCAGTACTTC

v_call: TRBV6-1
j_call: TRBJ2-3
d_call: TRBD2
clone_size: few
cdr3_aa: CASSGAGTTDTQYF
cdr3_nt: TGTGCCAGCAGTGGGGCCGGGACTACTGATACGCAGTATTTT

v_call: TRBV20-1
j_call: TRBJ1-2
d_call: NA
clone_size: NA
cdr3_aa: CSARDGTGGYTF
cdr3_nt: TGCAGTGCTAGAGACGGGACTGGTGGCTACACCTTC

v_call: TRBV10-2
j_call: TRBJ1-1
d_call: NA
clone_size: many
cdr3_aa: CASRSPVRYNTEAFF
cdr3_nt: TGCGCCAGCAGATCTCCCGTCCGGTACAACACTGAAGCTTTCTTT

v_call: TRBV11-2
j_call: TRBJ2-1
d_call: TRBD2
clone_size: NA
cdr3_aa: CASRAISGGEKRFF
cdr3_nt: TGTGCCAGCAGGGCAATTAGCGGGGGGGAGAAGCGATTCTTC

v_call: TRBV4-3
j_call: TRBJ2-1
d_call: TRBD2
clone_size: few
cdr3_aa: CASSPLAGGAYNEQFF
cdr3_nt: TGCGCCAGCAGCCCCTTAGCTGGGGGGGCCTACAATGAGCAGTTCTTC

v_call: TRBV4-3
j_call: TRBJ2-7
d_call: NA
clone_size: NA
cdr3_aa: CASSQVGGSSGYEQYF
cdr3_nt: TGCGCCAGCAGCCAAGTAGGCGGAAGCTCGGGGTACGAGCAGTACTTC

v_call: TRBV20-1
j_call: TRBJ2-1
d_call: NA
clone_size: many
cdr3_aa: CSASPRDGVYNEQFF
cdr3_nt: TGCAGTGCTAGCCCGCGGGACGGGGTCTACAATGAGCAGTTCTTC

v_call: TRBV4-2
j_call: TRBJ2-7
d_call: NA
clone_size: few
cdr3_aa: CASSQDWRGEGWEQYF
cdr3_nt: TGTGCCAGCAGCCAAGATTGGAGGGGAGAGGGTTGGGAGCAGTACTTC

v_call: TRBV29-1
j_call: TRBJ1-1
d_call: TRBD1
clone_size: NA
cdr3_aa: CSVVGQMNTEAFF
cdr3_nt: TGCAGCGTTGTGGGACAGATGAACACTGAAGCTTTCTTT

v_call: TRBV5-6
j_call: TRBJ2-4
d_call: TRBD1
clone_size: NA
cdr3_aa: CASSSAQGRKNIQYF
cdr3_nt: TGTGCCAGCAGCTCCGCACAGGGGCGAAAAAACATTCAGTACTTC

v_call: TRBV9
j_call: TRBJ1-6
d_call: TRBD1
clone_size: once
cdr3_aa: CASSFGQGQGGSPLHF
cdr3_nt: TGTGCCAGCAGCTTCGGACAGGGTCAAGGAGGTTCACCCCTCCACTTT

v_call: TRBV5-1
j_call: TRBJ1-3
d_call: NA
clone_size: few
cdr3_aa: CASSQGPVKNTIYF
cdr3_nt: TGCGCCAGCAGCCAAGGACCAGTGAAAAACACCATATATTTT

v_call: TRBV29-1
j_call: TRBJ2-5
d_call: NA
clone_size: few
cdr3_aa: CSAAAYIGTQYF
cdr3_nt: TGCAGCGCCGCGGCCTATATCGGGACCCAGTACTTC

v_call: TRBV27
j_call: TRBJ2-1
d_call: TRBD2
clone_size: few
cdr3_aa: CASSWASGDSANEQFF
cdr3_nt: TGTGCCAGCAGTTGGGCTAGCGGGGACTCGGCTAATGAGCAGTTCTTC

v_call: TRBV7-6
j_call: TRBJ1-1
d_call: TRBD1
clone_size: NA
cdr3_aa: CASSFTGTGGTEAFF
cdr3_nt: TGTGCCAGCAGCTTCACCGGGACAGGGGGCACTGAAGCTTTCTTT

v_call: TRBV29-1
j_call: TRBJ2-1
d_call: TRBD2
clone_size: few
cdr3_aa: CSVDLAGGRVDNEQFF
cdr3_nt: TGCAGCGTTGATTTGGCGGGGGGGCGAGTTGACAATGAGCAGTTCTTC

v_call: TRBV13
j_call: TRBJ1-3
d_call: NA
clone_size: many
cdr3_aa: CASSHRPGRIGNTIYF
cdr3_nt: TGTGCCAGCAGCCACCGCCCAGGACGGATTGGAAACACCATATATTTT

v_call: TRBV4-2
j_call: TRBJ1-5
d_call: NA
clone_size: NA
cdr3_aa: CASSAAGQPQHF
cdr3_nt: TGTGCCAGCAGCGCCGCTGGTCAGCCCCAGCATTTT

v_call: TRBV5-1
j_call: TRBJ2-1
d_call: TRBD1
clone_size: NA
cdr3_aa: CASSPGGQVFDEQFF
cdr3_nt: TGCGCCAGCAGCCCCGGGGGACAGGTGTTCGATGAGCAGTTCTTC